This TCR beta chain was recorded in a study of identical twins (dated by TCRdb to about 2016). For the wider study: To test whether fetal clonotypes persist, the study used deep sequencing on TCR alpha and beta repertoires from monozygotic twins, unrelated adults of various ages, and cord blood. Replicate twin experiments were performed at different times using different library preparation protocols to rule out contamination. General conclusions and limits of the study: Out-of-frame TCR alpha sequences shared between twins showed an excess of low generation-probability sequences compared with coincidental sharing between unrelated individuals. Abundant cord blood beta clonotypes had fewer insertions, young adult naive repertoires showed a similar but weaker trend, and memory repertoires showed no such trend. In beta out-of-frame sequences, excess twin sharing was weaker, because having fewer shared sequences lowered the signal-to-noise ratio. Invariant T cells such as MAIT and iNKT could partly confound zero-insertion analyses, although diverse VJ usage argued against such confounding for most clonotypes. Because the same donors could not be followed over many years, conclusions were based on cross-sectional statistical analysis. Recombination models systematically underestimated out-of-frame TCR alpha sharing in monozygotic twins but agreed with sharing between unrelated individuals.

This clonotype was seen more than once but under ten times. What antigen it recognizes has not been identified. It has no much larger one-base neighbor in the sample; base qualities were not kept. All donors were healthy Caucasians. Three pairs of female monozygotic twins, all aged roughly 18 to 29 years, were included in the twin cohort. CD4+ and CD8+ T cell populations were isolated with positive isolation kits from Invitrogen. The CDR3 contains 15 residues, cysteine and phenylalanine counted. Only CDR3 DNA remains: 45 bases, in frame from the first base. Clipping removes 0 bases from V and 5 bases from J, with 4 as the unmatched junction base count. Looking up the germline V gene yields CDR1 LGHNA and CDR2 YSLEER. To prepare the library, 5' RACE was applied. The sequencing machine was an Illumina HiSeq 2000. Template switching introduced a universal primer binding site; the final cDNA contained a unique molecular identifier, enabling accurate counting of TCR cDNA molecules. Specific primers in the conserved constant-segment region were used to synthesize first-strand cDNA for the TCR alpha and beta chains. To control for contamination, every cDNA library was double barcoded, receiving both a SMART-Mk sample barcode and Illumina barcodes. TruSeq adapter sequences and Illumina sample barcodes were added in two successive PCR steps. Sequencing of the TCR alpha and beta cDNA libraries was done on the Illumina HiSeq platform using custom primers. The authors' analysis ran thus. MiGEC processed the raw reads to extract unique molecular identifiers, while MiXCR was used to determine the CDR3 positions. Recombination models were inferred per individual with the repgenHMM and IGoR tools using an EM algorithm. Shared clonotypes were analyzed with the tcR package in R, and sharing was normalized by the product of cloneset sizes. To study raw recombination free of thymic and clonal selection effects, out-of-frame nonproductive sequences were analyzed. The public reads were reanalyzed by TCRdb: fastp trimming at Q25, MiXCR alignment, in-frame beta chains only. Rows are unified per CDR3 protein, each entry keeping the most common DNA and genes. The V and J calls shown here were made by TCRdb, not taken from the authors' results. The sample profile shows about 520,000 distinct CDR3 sequences; less than 25% of them were found once. Together, the top ten hold around 0.91% of the sample.

These data were also reused for a study on T cells expressing NK-cell markers. From the second report: In sorted CD3+CD56+NKG2C+, CD3+CD56+NKG2C- and CD3+CD56-NKG2C+ T-cell subsets from several donors, TCR beta-chain repertoires were profiled. Of the eight sequenced donors, seven were found to be HCMV-seropositive and one was found to be HCMV-seronegative. In several experiments an anti-gammadeltaTCR antibody was added to restrict sorting to alphabetaTCR-expressing T cells. For roughly six donors, the dominant CD3+CD56+NKG2C+ clonotypes were among the top 10 CD8+ clonotypes and accounted for about 1.0-7.5% of CD8+ T cells. Those dominant clonotypes were again the most abundant among CD3+CD56-NKG2C+ cells in a few donors, at about 25-65%. Whether the expanded NKG2C-expressing T cell clones were specific for HCMV antigens remained unclear. All eight donors whose samples were sequenced were randomly selected healthy volunteers, three of them men and five women. To determine HCMV serostatus, a commercial ELISA kit was used to detect HCMV-specific IgG in serum. MIGEC was used to demultiplex reads and group the reads by UMI, and MiTCR was used to assemble and quantify clonotypes. Only TCR cDNA sequences supported by at least two reads were kept to exclude erroneous sequences. The tcR package was used for downstream repertoire analysis, with clonotypes matched between fractions based on CDR3 nucleotide sequence plus V segment. VDJmatch was used to annotate antigen specificity against VDJdb, with one amino acid substitution in CDR3 permitted.

The receptor's source is a woman aged 18-29 years in good health. In this chain, TRBV4-3 is recombined with TRBJ2-5; TRBD2 matches 9 bases in the middle. Sequencing was performed on CD4+ T cells sorted from blood. In nucleotides, the sequence is TGCGCCAGCAGCCAAGATGTGGCGGGAGGGGAGACCCAGTACTTC. It translates as CASSQDVAGGETQYF.